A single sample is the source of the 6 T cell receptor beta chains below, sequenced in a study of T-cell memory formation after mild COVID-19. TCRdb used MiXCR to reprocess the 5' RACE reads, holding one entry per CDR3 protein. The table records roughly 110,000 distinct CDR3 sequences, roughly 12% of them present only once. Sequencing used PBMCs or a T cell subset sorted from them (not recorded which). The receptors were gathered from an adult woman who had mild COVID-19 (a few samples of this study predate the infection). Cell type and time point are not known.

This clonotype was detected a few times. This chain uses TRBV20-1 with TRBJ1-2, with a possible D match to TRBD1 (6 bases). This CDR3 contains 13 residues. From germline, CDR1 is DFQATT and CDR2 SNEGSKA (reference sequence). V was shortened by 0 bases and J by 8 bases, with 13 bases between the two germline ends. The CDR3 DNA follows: TGCAGTGCTAGAGACGAGAGGGGGACCGGCTACACCTTC. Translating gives CSARDERGTGYTF.

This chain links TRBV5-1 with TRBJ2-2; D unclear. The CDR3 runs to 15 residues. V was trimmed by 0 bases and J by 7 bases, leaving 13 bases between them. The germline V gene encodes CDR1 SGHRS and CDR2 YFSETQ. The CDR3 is CASSLGAGLDGELFF. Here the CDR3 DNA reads TGCGCCAGCAGCTTGGGAGCAGGCTTAGACGGGGAGCTGTTTTTT. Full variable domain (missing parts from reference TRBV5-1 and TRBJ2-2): KAGVTQTPRYLIKTRGQQVTLSCSPISGHRSVSWYQQTPGQGLQFLFEYFSETQRNKGNFPGRFSGRQFSNSRSEMNVSTLELGDSALYLCASSLGAGLDGELFFGEGSRLTVL.

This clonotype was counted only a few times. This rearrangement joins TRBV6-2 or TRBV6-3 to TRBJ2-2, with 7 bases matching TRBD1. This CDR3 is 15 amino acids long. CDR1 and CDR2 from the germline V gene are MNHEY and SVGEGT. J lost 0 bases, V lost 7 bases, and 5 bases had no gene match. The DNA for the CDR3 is TGTGCCAGCATCCTCGGACAGGCGAACACCGGGGAGCTGTTTTTT. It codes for CASILGQANTGELFF.

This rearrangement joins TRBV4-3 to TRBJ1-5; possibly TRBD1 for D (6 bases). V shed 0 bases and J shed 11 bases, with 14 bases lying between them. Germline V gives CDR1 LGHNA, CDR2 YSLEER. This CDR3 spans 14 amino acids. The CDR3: CASSQDPGTRAQHF. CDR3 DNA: TGCGCCAGCAGCCAAGATCCCGGGACAAGGGCCCAGCATTTT.

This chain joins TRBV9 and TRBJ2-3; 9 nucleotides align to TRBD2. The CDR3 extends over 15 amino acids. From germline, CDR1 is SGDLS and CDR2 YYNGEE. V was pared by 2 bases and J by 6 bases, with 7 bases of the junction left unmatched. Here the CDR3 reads CASSVVAGEGDTQYF. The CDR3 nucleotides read TGTGCCAGCAGCGTGGTAGCGGGAGAAGGTGATACGCAGTATTTT.

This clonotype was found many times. The CDR3 nucleotides read TGCAGTGCTAGAGATGTTTCCCAGGGACTAGCGGGGGGCCTCCAGTATTTT. It is translated as CSARDVSQGLAGGLQYF. The V call is TRBV20-1, the J call TRBJ2-3; the match to TRBD2 covers 15 bases. There are 17 residues in the CDR3. Germline lookup yields CDR1 DFQATT and CDR2 SNEGSKA (reference sequence). J gave up 12 bases and V 0 bases, and 13 bases lay outside the gene matches.